The 32 T cell receptor beta chains below were found in one sample sequenced in a study of T cell changes during pregnancy in multiple sclerosis. Sequencing was performed with immunoSEQ multiplex PCR; in TCRdb, only in-frame clones are kept and a portion is missing. This table holds under 150,000 clones, roughly 96% found once. Material: peripheral blood, obtained after pregnancy. These receptors all come from a female donor with multiple sclerosis, enrolled in a pregnancy study.

The chain combines TRBV28 with TRBJ2-7; no clear D gene. This CDR3 comprises 22 residues. CDR1 is MDHEN, CDR2 SYDVKM, per germline. V was clipped by 2 bases and J by 3 bases, with 35 bases between them. Here the CDR3 reads CASSLTLLPRKESSTLNYEQYF. DNA for the CDR3: TGTGCCAGCAGTTTAACCCTCCTACCTCGAAAGGAGAGCTCCACCCTAAACTACGAGCAGTACTTC.

The genes are TRBV5-4 and TRBJ2-1, with TRBD2 identical over 7 bases. CDR1 SGHNT and CDR2 YYREEE come from the germline V gene (reference sequence). The junction had 6 bases not matched to a gene; V was cut back by 4 bases and J by 11 bases. This CDR3 region has 12 residues. CDR3 loop: CASSDQRGKQFF. In nucleotides, the CDR3 is TGTGCCAGCAGCGATCAGCGGGGCAAGCAGTTCTTC. The full variable domain, with the rest looked up from reference TRBV5-4 and TRBJ2-1, is ETGVTQSPTHLIKTRGQQVTLRCSSQSGHNTVSWYQQALGQGPQFIFQYYREEENGRGNFPPRFSGLQFPNYSSELNVNALELDDSALYLCASSDQRGKQFFGPGTRLTVL.

The chain combines TRBV19 with TRBJ2-4; D is perhaps TRBD1 (6 bases). The length of the CDR3 is 13 residues. Germline CDR1 LNHDA, CDR2 SQIVND (reference sequence). The ends were cut back, 5 bases at V and 4 bases at J, with 9 bases in the middle. CDR3 sequence reads: CASSFGQKNIQYF. CDR3 DNA sequence: TGTGCCAGTAGTTTCGGACAGAAAAACATTCAGTACTTC. The whole variable domain, remainder taken from reference TRBV19 and TRBJ2-4, is DGGITQSPKYLFRKEGQNVTLSCEQNLNHDAMYWYRQDPGQGLRLIYYSQIVNDFQKGDIAEGYSVSREKKESFPLTVTSAQKNPTAFYLCASSFGQKNIQYFGAGTRLSVL.

The chain combines TRBV2 with TRBJ1-4; a weak D match, TRBD1 (5 bases). Germline lookup yields CDR1 SNHLY and CDR2 FYNNEI. This CDR3 has 10 amino acids. V was cut by 10 bases and J by 8 bases, with 8 bases left in between. CDR3 protein: CATRGEKLFF. CDR3 coding DNA: TGTGCCACACGGGGGGAAAAACTGTTTTTT.

J is TRBJ1-4 and V is TRBV2; 8 bases map to TRBD1. The length of the CDR3 is 14 residues. Germline V CDR1 and CDR2: SNHLY, FYNNEI. After removal of 6 bases from V and 7 bases from J, the junction contained 7 bases not matched to a gene. The CDR3 DNA reads as TGTGCCAGCAGGGACCGACAGGGGACTGAAAAACTGTTTTTT. Translation: CASRDRQGTEKLFF.

J is TRBJ1-2 and V is TRBV7-8, with a weak D call TRBD1 (6 bases). Germline CDR1 reads SGHVS; CDR2 reads FQNEAQ. CDR3 length equals 14 residues. V lost 5 bases, J lost 3 bases, and 13 bases lay in between. CDR3 residues: CASSLTDRDYGYTF. The CDR3 DNA reads TGTGCCAGCAGCCTGACGGACAGAGACTATGGCTACACCTTC.

V gene TRBV7-9 combines with J gene TRBJ2-1, with 9 bases matching TRBD2. Trimming took 2 bases from V and 7 from J; bases not matched to a gene: 12. This CDR3 contains 17 residues. CDR1 is SEHNR and CDR2 is FQNEAQ in the germline V gene (reference sequence). CDR3 sequence: CASSLSKDGTSKNEQFF. Here the CDR3 DNA reads TGTGCCAGCAGCTTAAGTAAGGACGGGACTAGCAAGAATGAGCAGTTCTTC.

The chain is built from TRBV7-2 and TRBJ1-3, with 7 bases identical to TRBD1. CDR1 and CDR2 from the germline V gene are SGHTA and FQGNSA. The CDR3 spans 17 residues. J gave up 0 bases and V 2 bases, and 7 bases lay outside the gene matches. CDR3 in amino acids: CASSLLGQAYSGNTIYF. CDR3 sequence (DNA): TGTGCCAGCAGCTTATTAGGACAGGCCTACTCTGGAAACACCATATATTTT.

This sequence joins TRBV18 and TRBJ2-1; 8 nucleotides agree with TRBD1. V shed 6 bases, J shed 1 base, and the junction held 5 bases outside the gene matches. The germline CDR1 and CDR2 sequences are KGHSH and LQKENI. CDR3 length: 15 residues. The CDR3 spells CASSPRTGSYNEQFF. Written as DNA, the CDR3 is TGTGCCAGCTCCCCCCGGACAGGGTCCTACAATGAGCAGTTCTTC.

The rearrangement joins TRBV5-6 to TRBJ1-1; 7 bases are a match to TRBD1. The germline CDR1 and CDR2 sequences are SGHDT and YYEEEE. The CDR3 runs 13 residues. V trimming: 1 base; J trimming: 6 bases; junction bases outside the gene matches: 3. CDR3 residues: CASSLLGQAEAFF. The DNA for the CDR3 is TGTGCCAGCAGCTTGTTAGGACAGGCTGAAGCTTTCTTT.

This chain uses TRBV19 with TRBJ2-2; D possibly corresponds to TRBD2 (6 bases). The CDR3 loop spans 16 amino acids. Germline CDR1 and CDR2: LNHDA and SQIVND (reference sequence). V lost 4 bases, J lost 6 bases, and 18 bases lay in between. The CDR3 coding sequence is TGTGCCAGTAGTACGGGGGAGGAGGGATTCTCCGGGGAGCTGTTTTTT. This encodes CASSTGEEGFSGELFF.

The rearrangement links TRBV15 to TRBJ1-5, with D perhaps matching TRBD1 (6 bases). Trimming pared 3 bases from V and 0 bases from J, leaving 12 bases between. The CDR3 contains 16 residues. Germline lookup yields CDR1 LNHNV and CDR2 YYDKDF (reference sequence). CDR3 bases: TGTGCCACCAGCAGCGACAGGTACGATAGCAATCAGCCCCAGCATTTT. Amino acid sequence: CATSSDRYDSNQPQHF.

J is TRBJ2-7 and V is TRBV19, with a tentative D call TRBD1 (5 bases). Germline V CDR1 and CDR2: LNHDA, SQIVND (reference sequence). This CDR3 comprises 16 residues. The ends were cut back, 4 bases at V and 0 bases at J, with 16 bases in the middle. The chain's CDR3 is CASSRSIDSSSYEQYF. The CDR3 DNA reads TGTGCCAGTAGTAGGTCTATTGACAGCAGCTCCTACGAGCAGTACTTC.

CDR3: CASSYELAGGPTDTQYF. The DNA for the CDR3 is TGTGCCAGCAGTTACGAACTAGCGGGAGGACCCACAGATACGCAGTATTTT. The chain carries TRBV6-7 and TRBJ2-3, with 12 bases fitting TRBD2. TRBV6-7 has ORF status, its function being uncertain. Trimming at V came to 2 bases and at J to 2 bases, leaving 5 bases not matched to a gene. The CDR3 is 17 residues long.

The chain uses TRBV15 and TRBJ2-7, with 14 bases fitting TRBD2. With 4 bases clipped from V and 3 bases from J, the junction kept 11 bases outside the gene matches. Looked up from germline, CDR1 is LNHNV and CDR2 is YYDKDF (reference sequence). The CDR3 runs to 18 residues. The CDR3 DNA sequence: TGTGCCACCAGCAAACCTCCGGGACTAGCGGGAGTTAGCTACGAGCAGTACTTC. This sequence encodes CATSKPPGLAGVSYEQYF.

This chain links TRBV29-1 with TRBJ2-7; D may be TRBD2 (5 bases). Trimming stripped 6 bases from V and 3 bases from J, with 18 bases between. This CDR3 has 14 residues. CDR1 is SQVTM, CDR2 ANQGSEA, per germline. This CDR3 is CSVYLSGELYEQYF. The CDR3 DNA sequence: TGCAGCGTATACCTCAGCGGAGAACTCTACGAGCAGTACTTC.

The chain links TRBV11-3 to TRBJ2-1; unclear D gene. The CDR3 runs 12 residues. CDR1 is SGHNT and CDR2 is YENEEA in the germline V gene. Trimming pared 3 bases from V and 7 bases from J, leaving 7 bases between. CDR3 sequence: CASSFSLNEQFF. DNA of the CDR3: TGTGCCAGCAGCTTTTCTCTAAATGAGCAGTTCTTC.

The gene calls are TRBV7-8 and TRBJ1-5; 8 positions match TRBD1. The CDR3 contains 16 residues. The trim removed 4 bases at V and 1 base at J, leaving 6 bases unmatched. Germline lookup yields CDR1 SGHVS and CDR2 FQNEAQ. The CDR3: CASSSDRVRSNQPQHF. The CDR3 nucleotides read TGTGCCAGCAGCTCGGACAGGGTGCGGAGCAATCAGCCCCAGCATTTT. Using reference TRBV7-8 and TRBJ1-5 for the parts outside the CDR3, the full variable domain is GAGVSQSPRYKVAKRGQDVALRCDPISGHVSLFWYQQALGQGPEFLTYFQNEAQLDKSGLPSDRFFAERPEGSVSTLKIQRTQQEDSAVYLCASSSDRVRSNQPQHFGDGTRLSIL.

This clone occurred once. The CDR3 loop is CAWSVPIWASGRSKNIQYF. Here the CDR3 DNA reads TGTGCCTGGAGTGTACCGATCTGGGCTAGCGGGAGGTCCAAAAACATTCAGTACTTC. The chain combines TRBV30 with TRBJ2-4, with 11 bases matching TRBD2. The CDR3 sequence is 19 residues long. Germline V CDR1 and CDR2: GTSNPN, SVGIG (reference sequence). Trimming removed 0 bases from V and 2 bases from J; junction bases left unmatched: 12.

The chain combines TRBV5-1 with TRBJ2-7, with D possibly being TRBD1 (5 bases). Germline loops: CDR1 SGHRS, CDR2 YFSETQ. The CDR3 runs 12 residues. V was pared by 4 bases and J by 5 bases, with 10 bases between. The CDR3 DNA reads as TGCGCCAGCAGCCAAGACAGTGACGAGCAGTACTTC. This gives the protein CASSQDSDEQYF. The full variable domain, in which reference TRBV5-1 and TRBJ2-7 provide the parts outside the CDR3, is KAGVTQTPRYLIKTRGQQVTLSCSPISGHRSVSWYQQTPGQGLQFLFEYFSETQRNKGNFPGRFSGRQFSNSRSEMNVSTLELGDSALYLCASSQDSDEQYFGPGTRLTVT.

The rearrangement joins TRBV7-8 to TRBJ1-5; 7 bases line up with TRBD1. The CDR3 is 17 residues long. The J segment lost 4 bases and the V segment lost 1 base, leaving 10 bases of the junction unmatched. CDR1 SGHVS and CDR2 FQNEAQ come from the germline V gene. This CDR3 is CASSLDRDLQGNQPQHF. CDR3 nucleotide sequence: TGTGCCAGCAGCTTAGACCGCGACCTACAGGGGAATCAGCCCCAGCATTTT. Full variable domain (remainder filled in from reference TRBV7-8 and TRBJ1-5): GAGVSQSPRYKVAKRGQDVALRCDPISGHVSLFWYQQALGQGPEFLTYFQNEAQLDKSGLPSDRFFAERPEGSVSTLKIQRTQQEDSAVYLCASSLDRDLQGNQPQHFGDGTRLSIL.

The chain combines TRBV19 with TRBJ2-7; 8 positions match TRBD1. CDR3 length: 15 residues. V trimming: 3 bases; J trimming: 0 bases; junction bases outside the gene matches: 4. CDR1 and CDR2 (germline): LNHDA, SQIVND (reference sequence). For the CDR3, the DNA is TGTGCCAGTAGTATTAGGACAGGGAGCTCCTACGAGCAGTACTTC. Translating it yields CASSIRTGSSYEQYF.

Note on this clone: Within the sample, other DNA sequences also encode this same CDR3. This chain joins TRBV9 and TRBJ2-3, with 8 positions matching TRBD2. CDR1 and CDR2 from the germline V gene are SGDLS and YYNGEE. This CDR3 region has 17 residues. With 0 bases clipped from V and 0 bases from J, the junction kept 6 bases outside the gene matches. CDR3 protein: CASSVGTSGTSTDTQYF. The CDR3 DNA reads TGTGCCAGCAGCGTAGGCACTAGCGGAACTAGCACAGATACGCAGTATTTT.

The V and J genes are TRBV6-5 and TRBJ2-1; D is perhaps TRBD1 (6 bases). The CDR3 is 14 residues long. Looked up from germline, CDR1 is MNHEY and CDR2 is SVGAGI. The germline V and J ends were trimmed by 2 bases and 6 bases, with 11 bases remaining between them. The CDR3 bases are TGTGCCAGCAGTTACGAGGTCAGGGGCAATGAGCAGTTCTTC. Its translation is CASSYEVRGNEQFF.

The rearrangement uses TRBV14 and TRBJ2-7, with D possibly matching TRBD2 (6 bases). Germline-derived CDR1 and CDR2 are SGHDN and FVKESK. The V end lost 1 base, the J end lost 0 bases, and 10 bases lay between the germline ends. CDR3 length equals 15 residues. In nucleotides, the CDR3 is TGTGCCAGCAGCCAAGTAGGGACTTCCTCCTACGAGCAGTACTTC. This sequence encodes CASSQVGTSSYEQYF.

On this clone: Germline and junction disagree at one end, which may indicate a read error. The CDR3: CASTLNTEAFF. In nucleotides, the CDR3 is TGTGCCTCTACCCTGAATACTGAAGCTTTCTTT. The chain links TRBV28 to TRBJ1-1; D remains unclear. The CDR3 extends over 11 amino acids. Germline assignment: CDR1 MDHEN and CDR2 SYDVKM.

The chain couples TRBV11-2 to TRBJ1-4, with D possibly being TRBD1 (6 bases). The CDR3 consists of 14 residues. The V and J ends lost 8 bases and 5 bases respectively, with 15 bases between them. Germline lookup yields CDR1 SGHAT and CDR2 FQNNGV. CDR3 coding DNA: TGTGCCAGCGGACCAGGGGCACAAAATGAAAAACTGTTTTTT. This gives the protein CASGPGAQNEKLFF.

The chain uses TRBV5-1 and TRBJ2-1; D gene uncertain. Germline CDR1 reads SGHRS; CDR2 reads YFSETQ. The CDR3 runs 15 residues. The V end was cut by 3 bases, the J end by 7 bases, with 17 bases between. CDR3 protein: CASSSGLEMINEQFF. The DNA for the CDR3 is TGCGCCAGCAGCTCGGGTCTGGAAATGATAAATGAGCAGTTCTTC. The full variable domain, its missing parts supplied by reference TRBV5-1 and TRBJ2-1, is KAGVTQTPRYLIKTRGQQVTLSCSPISGHRSVSWYQQTPGQGLQFLFEYFSETQRNKGNFPGRFSGRQFSNSRSEMNVSTLELGDSALYLCASSSGLEMINEQFFGPGTRLTVL.

V usage is TRBV7-2 and J usage is TRBJ2-7, with TRBD2 as a possible D gene (6 bases). The germline CDR1 and CDR2 sequences are SGHTA and FQGNSA. Trimming took 4 bases from V and 12 from J, leaving 13 bases between them. This CDR3 contains 11 residues. The CDR3 DNA follows: TGTGCCAGCAGCTCCCGACTAGTAACGTACTTC. Its protein product is CASSSRLVTYF. Using reference TRBV7-2 and TRBJ2-7 for the parts outside the CDR3, the full variable domain is GAGVSQSPSNKVTEKGKDVELRCDPISGHTALYWYRQSLGQGLEFLIYFQGNSAPDKSGLPSDRFSAERTGGSVSTLTIQRTQQEDSAVYLCASSSRLVTYFGPGTRLTVT.

The gene calls are TRBV10-2 and TRBJ2-2; 9 bases are shared with TRBD2. The ends lost 7 bases at V and 5 bases at J; junction bases unmatched: 11. Per the germline V gene, CDR1 is WSHSY and CDR2 is SAAADI. This CDR3 region has 16 residues. The CDR3 DNA is TGCGCCAGCAAAAACTTAGCGGGAGAAGGAACCGGGGAGCTGTTTTTT. It is translated as CASKNLAGEGTGELFF.

The chain uses TRBV7-2 and TRBJ1-2; 12 nucleotides agree with TRBD1. Germline V gene lookup returns CDR1 SGHTA and CDR2 FQGNSA. This CDR3 spans 17 amino acids. V lost 5 bases, J lost 8 bases, and 15 bases stayed unmatched. The CDR3 is CASSPRTGQGAFRGYTF. In DNA, the CDR3 is TGTGCCAGCAGCCCGAGGACGGGACAGGGGGCTTTTCGGGGCTACACCTTC.

This clone was detected once. The V and J genes are TRBV21-1 and TRBJ2-2; the D call of TRBD1 is as the table states it, not checked on the DNA. TRBV21-1 is shown as a pseudogene. This CDR3 region has 15 residues. The CDR3 spells CASSGRTGDTGELFF. Written as DNA, the CDR3 is TGTGCCAGCAGCGGCCGGACAGGGGACACCGGGGAGCTGTTTTTT.